The clone carrying this TCR beta chain was detected only a few times. The data originate from a study of cytomegalovirus exposure and HLA in healthy donors. This PCR relied on a set of 60 Vbeta primers and 13 Jbeta primers. Profiled with immunoSEQ multiplex PCR; TCRdb holds only in-frame clones, not every one. The table shows fewer than 250,000 clones, with roughly four fifths occurring only once. The ends lost 5 bases at V and 8 bases at J; junction bases unmatched: 8. Germline-derived CDR1 and CDR2 are SEHNR and FQNEAQ (reference sequence). This CDR3 region has 14 residues. The TCR comes from a woman aged 25 to 39 in good health and CMV-seropositive. This sequence joins TRBV7-9 and TRBJ1-4; 7 bases fit TRBD1. Sequenced: PBMCs. CDR3 DNA sequence: TGTGCCAGCAGCATTCAGGGGGTCGAGGAAAAACTGTTTTTT. Its translation: CASSIQGVEEKLFF.